The rows below give T cell receptor beta chains drawn from one sample of a study of T cell responses to AZD1222 COVID-19 vaccine. Sequencing was performed with immunoSEQ multiplex PCR; in TCRdb, only in-frame clones are kept and a portion is missing. The data contain approximately 150,000 clones, around 90% of them singletons. The material sequenced was peripheral blood, taken on day 0 of AZD1222 vaccination. These receptors were collected from an adult in good health. CDR3s include the opening cysteine and the closing phenylalanine or tryptophan. The order of the fields is CDR3 protein, CDR3 DNA, V gene, J gene, clone size, D gene. D genes are given only for firm matches. The size field is filled for only some rows; it gives once, few, many or a size class.

cdr3_aa: CASSFQRETQYF; cdr3_nt: TGTGCCAGTAGTTTCCAGAGGGAGACCCAGTACTTC; v_call: TRBV19; j_call: TRBJ2-5; clone_size: NA; d_call: NA
cdr3_aa: CALKSGGGEANYGYTF; cdr3_nt: TGTGCCCTCAAATCAGGGGGAGGAGAAGCTAACTATGGCTACACCTTC; v_call: TRBV6-6; j_call: TRBJ1-2; clone_size: once; d_call: TRBD1
cdr3_aa: CASSWSGRSGGYTF; cdr3_nt: TGTGCCAGCAGTTGGTCGGGCAGGTCGGGTGGCTACACCTTC; v_call: TRBV27; j_call: TRBJ1-2; clone_size: NA; d_call: NA
cdr3_aa: CASSPGPLGYEQYF; cdr3_nt: TGTGCCAGCAGCCCAGGACCCCTAGGCTACGAGCAGTACTTC; v_call: TRBV5-6; j_call: TRBJ2-7; clone_size: NA; d_call: NA
cdr3_aa: CASSSLTPDPYNEQFF; cdr3_nt: TGTGCCAGCAGTTCTTTAACACCGGATCCCTACAATGAGCAGTTCTTC; v_call: TRBV6-7; j_call: TRBJ2-1; clone_size: NA; d_call: NA
cdr3_aa: CASSPRVTGELFF; cdr3_nt: TGTGCCAGCTCCCCAAGGGTCACCGGGGAGCTGTTTTTT; v_call: TRBV27; j_call: TRBJ2-2; clone_size: NA; d_call: NA
cdr3_aa: CASSLRLGVTGELFF; cdr3_nt: TGTGCCAGCAGTTTAAGACTAGGGGTCACCGGGGAGCTGTTTTTT; v_call: TRBV27; j_call: TRBJ2-2; clone_size: NA; d_call: NA
cdr3_aa: CASSPTGEIEKLFF; cdr3_nt: TGTGCCAGCTCACCGACAGGGGAAATTGAAAAACTGTTTTTT; v_call: TRBV18; j_call: TRBJ1-4; clone_size: NA; d_call: TRBD1
cdr3_aa: CASSFGVQETQYF; cdr3_nt: TGTGCCAGCAGCTTCGGGGTTCAAGAGACCCAGTACTTC; v_call: TRBV7-8; j_call: TRBJ2-5; clone_size: NA; d_call: NA
cdr3_aa: CASSLRGDTEAFF; cdr3_nt: TGCGCCAGCAGCCTCAGAGGGGACACTGAAGCTTTCTTT; v_call: TRBV4-1; j_call: TRBJ1-1; clone_size: once; d_call: NA
cdr3_aa: CASSYTSLAGWQFF; cdr3_nt: TGTGCCAGCAGTTATACCAGTTTAGCGGGGTGGCAGTTCTTC; v_call: TRBV2; j_call: TRBJ2-1; clone_size: once; d_call: TRBD2
cdr3_aa: CASSMASQPQHF; cdr3_nt: TGTGCCAGTAGTATGGCGAGCCAGCCCCAGCATTTT; v_call: TRBV19; j_call: TRBJ1-5; clone_size: NA; d_call: NA
cdr3_aa: CARHGRGQERTYEQYF; cdr3_nt: TGTGCCAGACACGGACGGGGACAGGAGCGAACCTACGAGCAGTACTTC; v_call: TRBV19; j_call: TRBJ2-7; clone_size: NA; d_call: TRBD1
cdr3_aa: CASSPSTTGELFF; cdr3_nt: TGTGCCAGCAGCCCGAGTACCACCGGGGAGCTGTTTTTT; v_call: TRBV7-9; j_call: TRBJ2-2; clone_size: few; d_call: NA
cdr3_aa: CASSLEGVGGYTF; cdr3_nt: TGCGCCAGCAGCTTGGAAGGGGTAGGTGGCTACACCTTC; v_call: TRBV5-1; j_call: TRBJ1-2; clone_size: NA; d_call: NA
cdr3_aa: CASLSSGGNTEAFF; cdr3_nt: TGTGCCAGCTTGTCCTCAGGGGGGAACACTGAAGCTTTCTTT; v_call: TRBV18; j_call: TRBJ1-1; clone_size: NA; d_call: TRBD1
cdr3_aa: CASSVWRGPGTDTQYF; cdr3_nt: TGTGCCAGCAGTGTCTGGCGGGGGCCAGGCACAGATACGCAGTATTTT; v_call: TRBV2; j_call: TRBJ2-3; clone_size: NA; d_call: NA
cdr3_aa: CASSFSLAGASGGFEQYF; cdr3_nt: TGTGCCAGCAGCTTCAGTCTAGCGGGAGCCAGCGGGGGGTTCGAGCAGTACTTC; v_call: TRBV7-2; j_call: TRBJ2-7; clone_size: NA; d_call: TRBD2
cdr3_aa: CASSYDRGTYNEQFF; cdr3_nt: TGTGCCAGCAGTTACGACAGGGGAACCTACAATGAGCAGTTCTTC; v_call: TRBV6-5; j_call: TRBJ2-1; clone_size: NA; d_call: TRBD1